The clone carrying this T cell receptor (beta chain) was detected many times. The length of the CDR3 is 14 residues. The germline V and J ends were trimmed by 5 bases and 2 bases, with 13 bases remaining between them. Amplification of ligated cDNA took four PCR rounds with SP2 and nested alpha and beta constant primers. Alpha and beta constant region primers primed reverse transcription for blood and skin samples. TCRdb used MiXCR to reprocess the 5' RACE reads, holding one entry per CDR3 protein. The table shows more than 50,000 distinct CDR3 sequences, with 5.5% to 8.5% occurring only once. The data were taken from a study of naive and memory T cell subsets. The library had UMIs added by 3' ligation of an oligonucleotide to TCR cDNA. Adult healthy volunteers gave 2.5 ml peripheral blood for whole-blood RNA.

This chain uses TRBV12-3 or TRBV12-4 with TRBJ2-7, with D possibly TRBD1 on 6 matching bases. This receptor was identified in a male donor in good health. The CDR3 bases are TGTGCCAGCAGTACCTCGACAGGCGCCTACGAGCAGTACTTC. Translation: CASSTSTGAYEQYF.